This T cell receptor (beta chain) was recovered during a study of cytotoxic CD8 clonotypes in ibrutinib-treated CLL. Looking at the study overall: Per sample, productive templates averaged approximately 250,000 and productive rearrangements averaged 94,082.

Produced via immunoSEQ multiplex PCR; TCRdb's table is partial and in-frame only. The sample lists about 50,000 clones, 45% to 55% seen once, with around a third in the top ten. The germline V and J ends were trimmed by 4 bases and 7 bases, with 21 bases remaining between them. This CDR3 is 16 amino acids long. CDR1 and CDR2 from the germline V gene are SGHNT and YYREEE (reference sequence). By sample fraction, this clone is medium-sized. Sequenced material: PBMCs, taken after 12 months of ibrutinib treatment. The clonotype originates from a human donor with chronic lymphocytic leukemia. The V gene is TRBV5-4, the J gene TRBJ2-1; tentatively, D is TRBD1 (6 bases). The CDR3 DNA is TGTGCCAGCAGCCAAGATACACAGTCTCAGGGGAATGAGCAGTTCTTC. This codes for CASSQDTQSQGNEQFF.